This T cell receptor beta chain is from a study of identical twins. In its sample, this clonotype was seen many times. Its antigen is unidentified. General study points: There were fewer insertions in abundant cord blood beta clonotypes, but memory repertoires showed no such pattern.

Template switching introduced a universal primer site, and the cDNA bore unique molecular identifiers. TCRdb independently ran MiXCR on the 5' RACE reads; one entry per CDR3 protein. The sample holds hundreds of thousands of distinct CDR3 sequences, approximately 22% seen once. The CDR3 contains 15 residues. CDR1 MNHEY and CDR2 SMNVEV come from the germline V gene (reference sequence). With 10 bases removed from V and 4 bases from J, the gap between germline ends came to 23 bases. These sequences were also reported in another study, on T cells expressing NK-cell markers. This second report adds: Underlying the TCR beta repertoires were sorted CD3+CD56+NKG2C+, CD3+CD56+NKG2C- and CD3+CD56-NKG2C+ T cells. Four of the donors also had these clonotypes leading their CD3+CD56-NKG2C+ fraction.

The chain links TRBV27 to TRBJ2-7, with D possibly matching TRBD1 (5 bases). Material for sequencing was PBMCs. The TCR comes from a woman aged 18-29 years in good health. As DNA, the CDR3 is TGTGCCACCGGGTTCTTAACAGGTCGTGATTACGAGCAGTACTTC. It codes for CATGFLTGRDYEQYF.